Only one count was recorded for the clone carrying this TCR beta chain. The target antigen is unknown. Healthy bone marrow donors made up the donors. This specimen comes from a study of cytomegalovirus exposure and HLA in healthy donors. Study-level findings and limits: A later analysis reportedly found that, within productive TCRs, an Asian-associated ancestry cluster had fewer N-insertions than the mean observed across the approximately 660 donors.

It was with 60 Vbeta and 13 Jbeta primers that the PCR ran. Generated by immunoSEQ multiplex PCR, the TCRdb table keeps only in-frame clones and is missing some. This table holds about 50,000 clones, about 77% found once. V gave up 5 bases and J gave up 3 bases; unmatched junction bases: 6. The CDR3 runs 15 residues. Germline assignment: CDR1 SGDLS and CDR2 YYNGEE. The receptor's source is a woman in her 40s in good health and CMV-seropositive. The rearrangement links TRBV9 to TRBJ1-5; TRBD1 aligns across 9 bases. Sequencing was done on a sample of PBMCs. The CDR3 sequence is CASSVGQGANQPQHF. In DNA, the CDR3 is TGTGCCAGCAGTGTGGGACAGGGCGCCAATCAGCCCCAGCATTTT.